The rows below give T cell receptor beta chains drawn from one sample of a study of T cell responses to AZD1222 COVID-19 vaccine. Using immunoSEQ multiplex PCR, the repertoire was profiled, and TCRdb retains in-frame clones only, with some absent. This table has 100,000 or so clones, about 90% appearing once. Sample: peripheral blood, taken 28 days after the second AZD1222 dose. These receptors were taken from an adult who received the AZD1222 COVID-19 vaccine. Each CDR3 is given with its conserved first and last residue. A D gene is named only where the DNA matches it firmly. Size is stated for part of the rows, as once, few or many counts, or as a class when the clone is expanded.

d_gene,v_gene,j_gene,abundance,CDR3aa,CDR3nt
.,TRBV20-1,TRBJ1-2,.,CSAPTAGYTF,TGCAGTGCGCCGACAGCCGGCTACACCTTC
.,TRBV3-1/TRBV3-2,TRBJ1-1,.,CASSYRGGAGTEAFF,TGTGCCAGCAGCTACCGGGGGGGCGCAGGCACTGAAGCTTTCTTT
.,TRBV29-1,TRBJ1-1,.,CSVVLRATNTEAFF,TGCAGCGTTGTCTTGAGGGCCACGAACACTGAAGCTTTCTTT
.,TRBV19,TRBJ2-5,.,CASSMNQGRETQYF,TGTGCCAGTAGTATGAATCAAGGCCGAGAGACCCAGTACTTC
TRBD1,TRBV3-1/TRBV3-2,TRBJ1-2,.,CASSRRRGRGRFGYTF,TGTGCCAGCAGCCGCCGGCGGGGCAGGGGGCGTTTTGGCTACACCTTC
.,TRBV11-1,TRBJ1-2,.,CASSVEQGAYGYTF,TGTGCCAGCAGCGTCGAACAGGGAGCCTATGGCTACACCTTC
TRBD1,TRBV5-5,TRBJ1-3,.,CASRTDRGPGNTIYF,TGTGCCAGCAGGACTGACAGGGGGCCTGGAAACACCATATATTTT
.,TRBV9,TRBJ2-5,.,CASSPRGETQYF,TGTGCCAGCAGCCCCAGAGGGGAGACCCAGTACTTC
TRBD1,TRBV29-1,TRBJ1-2,.,CSVEGLGGAYGYTF,TGCAGCGTTGAGGGGTTAGGGGGCGCTTATGGCTACACCTTC
.,TRBV7-7,TRBJ2-1,.,CASSLYLVGSYNEQFF,TGTGCTAGCAGCTTATACCTAGTAGGGTCCTACAATGAGCAGTTCTTC
.,TRBV6-5,TRBJ2-3,.,CASSYWGVRGTDTQYF,TGTGCCAGCAGTTACTGGGGGGTACGTGGCACAGATACGCAGTATTTT
.,TRBV30,TRBJ2-5,.,CAWSGDLETQYF,TGTGCCTGGAGTGGGGATCTAGAGACCCAGTACTTC
.,TRBV9,TRBJ2-7,.,CASSVEGGATYEQYF,TGTGCCAGCAGCGTAGAGGGGGGGGCCACCTACGAGCAGTACTTC
.,TRBV6-5,TRBJ2-3,.,CASSPATRTDTQYF,TGTGCCAGCAGTCCCGCGACGCGCACAGATACGCAGTATTTT
TRBD1,TRBV5-1,TRBJ1-6,.,CASSLAGTGRSPLHF,TGCGCCAGCAGCTTGGCAGGGACAGGGAGGTCACCCCTCCACTTT
TRBD2,TRBV10-1,TRBJ2-3,.,CASSESASGGPTDTQYF,TGCGCCAGCAGTGAGTCCGCTAGCGGGGGACCCACAGATACGCAGTATTTT
.,TRBV28,TRBJ2-7,few,CASSLPGRTYEQYF,TGTGCCAGCAGTTTACCGGGCAGGACCTACGAGCAGTACTTC
TRBD2,TRBV6-2/TRBV6-3,TRBJ2-1,.,CASSLAGGPMGEQFF,TGTGCCAGCAGCCTAGCGGGAGGGCCTATGGGTGAGCAGTTCTTC
.,TRBV4-1,TRBJ2-3,.,CASRDYIARTDTQYF,TGCGCCAGCAGGGACTACATCGCTAGGACAGATACGCAGTATTTT
.,TRBV28,TRBJ2-2,.,CASSSPGDTGELFF,TGTGCCAGCAGTTCGCCAGGGGACACCGGGGAGCTGTTTTTT
.,TRBV3-1/TRBV3-2,TRBJ1-1,.,CASSPGGTEAFF,TGTGCCAGCAGTCCTGGGGGCACTGAAGCTTTCTTT
.,TRBV11-3,TRBJ2-3,.,CASSLGFPDTQYF,TGTGCCAGCAGCTTGGGGTTTCCAGATACGCAGTATTTT
.,TRBV30,TRBJ1-2,.,CAWSDADPYRGYTF,TGTGCCTGGAGTGATGCGGACCCGTACCGTGGCTACACCTTC
.,TRBV9,TRBJ1-3,.,CASSVVGAGNTIYF,TGTGCCAGCAGCGTAGTGGGGGCTGGAAACACCATATATTTT
.,TRBV6-1,TRBJ2-1,once,CASSEDGWSGGWNEQFF,TGTGCCAGCAGTGAAGACGGGTGGTCAGGGGGGTGGAATGAGCAGTTCTTC
TRBD2,TRBV6-5,TRBJ2-3,.,CAGRAGGPVDTQYF,TGTGCCGGAAGAGCGGGAGGGCCGGTGGATACGCAGTATTTT
.,TRBV28,TRBJ1-2,once,CASSLTGAMANYGYTF,TGTGCCAGCAGTTTAACAGGCGCGATGGCTAACTATGGCTACACCTTC
.,TRBV3-1/TRBV3-2,TRBJ2-5,.,CASSQDSRFGETQYF,TGTGCCAGCAGCCAAGACTCGCGGTTCGGGGAGACCCAGTACTTC
.,TRBV20-1,TRBJ1-2,.,CSAPQGYTF,TGCAGTGCCCCCCAAGGCTACACCTTC
.,TRBV14,TRBJ1-2,.,CASSLTDRGYGYTF,TGTGCCAGCAGCCTTACGGACAGAGGGTATGGCTACACCTTC
.,TRBV5-4,TRBJ2-7,.,CASSFRTVPGEQYF,TGTGCCAGCAGCTTCCGGACGGTCCCTGGCGAGCAGTACTTC
.,TRBV5-1,TRBJ1-5,.,CASSLGDYQGQPQHF,TGCGCCAGCAGCTTGGGGGATTATCAGGGGCAGCCCCAGCATTTT
TRBD1,TRBV13,TRBJ2-3,.,CASSLAGTGVTDTQYF,TGTGCCAGCAGCTTAGCAGGGACAGGGGTGACAGATACGCAGTATTTT
.,TRBV6-2/TRBV6-3,TRBJ1-2,.,CASSYSGTRPVDYGYTF,TGTGCCAGCAGTTACTCAGGCACCAGACCTGTCGACTATGGCTACACCTTC
.,TRBV27,TRBJ2-3,.,CASSLRQERTDTQYF,TGTGCCAGCAGTCTAAGACAGGAACGCACAGATACGCAGTATTTT
TRBD1,TRBV6-5,TRBJ1-3,.,CASRSGTGGVNTIYF,TGTGCCAGCAGGTCCGGGACAGGGGGCGTAAACACCATATATTTT
TRBD1,TRBV24-1,TRBJ2-4,.,CATSDPRQGVNIQYF,TGTGCCACCAGTGATCCCCGACAGGGTGTCAACATTCAGTACTTC
TRBD1,TRBV5-5,TRBJ1-6,.,CASSLRTGSYSPLHF,TGTGCCAGCAGCTTGCGGACAGGGAGTTATTCACCCCTCCACTTT
.,TRBV7-8,TRBJ1-2,.,CASSFGGINYGYTF,TGTGCCAGCAGCTTTGGGGGGATCAACTATGGCTACACCTTC
.,TRBV3-1/TRBV3-2,TRBJ2-3,.,CASSDIDTQYF,TGTGCCAGCAGCGACATAGATACGCAGTATTTT
TRBD1,TRBV28,TRBJ1-1,.,CASSRQGARSGAFF,TGTGCCAGCAGTCGACAGGGGGCAAGATCGGGAGCTTTCTTT
TRBD1,TRBV7-6,TRBJ2-5,.,CASSLNQYRDREETQYF,TGTGCCAGCAGCTTAAATCAATACCGGGACAGAGAAGAGACCCAGTACTTC